Listed below are T cell receptor beta chains from one sample, sequenced in a study of cytomegalovirus exposure and HLA in healthy donors. Assay: immunoSEQ multiplex PCR; the TCRdb copy retains only in-frame clones and omits some. The sample contains about 200,000 clones, approximately 87% of which appear only once. Material: PBMCs. The receptors were sampled from a woman aged 18-30 years in good health and CMV-seronegative. The CDR3 runs from the conserved cysteine through the conserved F or W. Each record gives: CDR3 length, J gene, V gene, clone size, D gene, CDR3 DNA, CDR3 protein. The D gene is left open where the match is weak. The size of a clone is reported for some rows only, either as once, few or many, or as a class for expanded clones.

18 | TRBJ2-2 | TRBV11-3 | once | TRBD2 | TGTGCCAGCAGCACCTCAACCGGGACTAGCCTTCTTCCCGGGGAGCTGTTTTTT | CASSTSTGTSLLPGELFF
15 | TRBJ1-1 | TRBV30 | NA | NA | TGTGCCTTCTACCGGGACGGAGGAGGGGGCACTGAAGCTTTCTTT | CAFYRDGGGGTEAFF
15 | TRBJ2-7 | TRBV5-1 | NA | TRBD1 | TGCGCCAGCAGCTTAAGCGGGACAGGGTTCTACGAGCAGTACTTC | CASSLSGTGFYEQYF
16 | TRBJ1-3 | TRBV10-3 | NA | NA | TGTGCCATCAGGAGGCTCCGGGGAAGCTCTGGAAACACCATATATTTT | CAIRRLRGSSGNTIYF
16 | TRBJ2-1 | TRBV7-6 | NA | NA | TGTGCCAGCAGCTTAGATGGGGGGAGCTCCTACAATGAGCAGTTCTTC | CASSLDGGSSYNEQFF
15 | TRBJ1-2 | TRBV4-1 | NA | TRBD1 | TGCGCCAGCAGCCAGGGGGACAGCGACGTCTATGGCTACACCTTC | CASSQGDSDVYGYTF
13 | TRBJ2-5 | TRBV29-1 | NA | TRBD2 | TGCAGCGCGCTAGCGGCCTTCCAAGAGACCCAGTACTTC | CSALAAFQETQYF
15 | TRBJ1-2 | TRBV5-6 | NA | TRBD1 | TGTGCCAGCAGCCCCCCCCAGGGGGTCAACTATGGCTACACCTTC | CASSPPQGVNYGYTF
17 | TRBJ2-5 | TRBV4-1 | NA | TRBD2 | TGCGCCAGCAGCCAAGAACGGGGTGCGGGGGGCCAAGAGACCCAGTACTTC | CASSQERGAGGQETQYF
15 | TRBJ2-2 | TRBV19 | NA | NA | TGTGCCAGTAGTATAGTGGGGGGGCACACCGGGGAGCTGTTTTTT | CASSIVGGHTGELFF
14 | TRBJ2-7 | TRBV28 | NA | NA | TGTGCCAGCAGTCCCCGAGGCGGAAGCTACGAGCAGTACTTC | CASSPRGGSYEQYF
13 | TRBJ1-2 | TRBV29-1 | NA | NA | TGCAGCGTTGAAGACAGGGCCGTGGGTGGCTACACCTTC | CSVEDRAVGGYTF
15 | TRBJ1-4 | TRBV5-6 | NA | NA | TGTGCCAGCAGCGGAGCCCCATCGGGCGGTGAAAAACTGTTTTTT | CASSGAPSGGEKLFF
16 | TRBJ1-1 | TRBV4-1 | NA | NA | TGCGCCAGCAGCCACTCCCGGACGCGATCGAACACTGAAGCTTTCTTT | CASSHSRTRSNTEAFF
15 | TRBJ2-1 | TRBV9 | NA | NA | TGTGCCAGCAGCGAGGGACCCCACGTAGCGGATGAGCAGTTCTTC | CASSEGPHVADEQFF
16 | TRBJ2-7 | TRBV7-9 | NA | TRBD2 | TGTGCCAGCAGCTCCCCCTTTGCGGGAGAAGTCTACGAGCAGTACTTC | CASSSPFAGEVYEQYF
12 | TRBJ1-1 | TRBV28 | once | NA | TGTGCCAGCACCAGCCGGGTCCGCAAAGCTTTCTTT | CASTSRVRKAFF
15 | TRBJ1-3 | TRBV6-1 | once | NA | TGTGCCAGCGACCCGAGTTTCGGCGGCAGAAACACCATATATTTT | CASDPSFGGRNTIYF
15 | TRBJ1-5 | TRBV7-9 | NA | NA | TGTGCCAGCAGCCAATCGGGCCAATACAATCAGCCCCAGCATTTT | CASSQSGQYNQPQHF
15 | TRBJ2-5 | TRBV9 | NA | NA | TGTGCCAGCAGCGTAGATCCAGGAGGGCGAGAGACCCAGTACTTC | CASSVDPGGRETQYF
14 | TRBJ2-3 | TRBV5-1 | NA | TRBD1 | TGCGCCAGCAGCTTGGGGGCACAGGGGACTACGCAGTATTTT | CASSLGAQGTTQYF
17 | TRBJ2-7 | TRBV27 | NA | NA | TGTGCCAGCAGTTTATGTCTGAGGGGTGGGGGGCTCTACGAGCAGTACTTC | CASSLCLRGGGLYEQYF
12 | TRBJ2-1 | TRBV5-6 | NA | NA | TGTGCCAGCAGCCTATTCTACAATGAGCAGTTCTTC | CASSLFYNEQFF
18 | TRBJ2-2 | TRBV7-6 | NA | TRBD1 | TGTGCCAGCAGCTTAGCGGGGGACAGGGGCGGTGGCACCGGGGAGCTGTTTTTT | CASSLAGDRGGGTGELFF
14 | TRBJ2-5 | TRBV4-2 | NA | TRBD2 | TGTGCCAGCAGCCAAGAGACTAGCGAAGAGACCCAGTACTTC | CASSQETSEETQYF
18 | TRBJ2-7 | TRBV2 | NA | NA | TGTGCCAGCTCCCCCTCGGGGCAGGGAGTTTGGGCGACCTACGAGCAGTACTTC | CASSPSGQGVWATYEQYF
13 | TRBJ1-2 | TRBV6-6 | NA | NA | TGTGCCAGCAGTTACTCCCGGGGAGATGGCTACACCTTC | CASSYSRGDGYTF